The entry below gives a single T cell receptor beta chain sequence along with its context. Which antigen it targets is not known. The sample holds no much larger clone one base away, and base qualities are not on file. In light of the paper, this sample's treatment or condition label describes: roughly 11-day PBMC culture with coronavirus spike peptide pools or control peptides (ViraFEST assay). The ViraFEST assay, used in the study, expanded antigen-specific T cells with peptide pools and then identified the expanded clonotypes through TCR sequencing. Positive SARS-CoV-2 PCR tests in the convalescent patients dated from March to December 2020, before Alpha, Beta and Delta variants emerged in the United States. Two million PBMCs per well were cultured in IMDM with roughly 5% human AB serum and approximately 10 IU/ml IL-2, plus 10 ug/ml peptide pools. On days 3 and 7, half of the culture medium was replaced with fresh IL-2-containing medium. Once the cells had been in culture for around nine days, the EasySep CD4+ T cell isolation kit was used to isolate CD4+ T cells by negative selection. Ficoll-Paque Plus gradient centrifugation was used to isolate PBMCs from whole blood, and the isolated PBMCs were then either used fresh or cryopreserved at -140C. Each culture condition was generally run in triplicate wells.

The germline ends are 9 bases apart after V is trimmed by 3 bases and J by 3 bases. Measured from the cysteine to the phenylalanine, the CDR3 is 14 residues long. Of the read, only the CDR3 DNA is kept; its 42 bases are in frame from base 1. The germline V gene supplies CDR1 SNHLY and CDR2 FYNNEI. The data belong to a study of vaccination and CD4 T cells after COVID-19 (dated by TCRdb to the early 2020s). A note on the overall study: Convalescent patients had a positive SARS-CoV-2 result on nasal swab PCR, and of these patients, several had mild disease and one had severe disease. Post-vaccine blood samples were collected a median of approximately 68 days after the second vaccine dose, ranging from roughly 13 to 250 days. Culture stimuli were overlapping spike peptide pools from SARS-CoV-2 and from the common cold coronaviruses HCoV-NL63, HCoV-OC43 and HCoV-229E. The convalescent cohort comprised six males and four females, including two Hispanic individuals, seven Caucasians, two Asians and one multiracial person. In about 11 COVID-19 convalescent patients and a few infection-naive healthy vaccine recipients, the spike-specific CD4+ TCR repertoire before mRNA vaccination was compared with the repertoire after mRNA vaccination. As controls, cultures received a CEFX viral epitope pool (the positive control), an HIV-1 Nef peptide pool (the negative control), or no peptide at all. Each participant got two doses of either the Pfizer-BioNTech BNT162b2 vaccine (n=8) or the Moderna mRNA-1273 vaccine (n=2). Post-COVID blood samples from convalescent patients were collected a median of around 100 days after diagnosis, with a range of roughly 35 to 180 days. Broader findings and caveats from the paper: The median count of SARS-CoV-2-reactive clonotypes went up from around 20 after infection to 38 after vaccination, although the change was not significant. Relatively few convalescent patients were included in the study, and early timepoints after natural infection were not analyzed. Of the vaccine-specific clones in convalescent patients, 304 of 307, or nearly all, reacted only to SARS-CoV-2 spike and did not cross-react with common cold coronaviruses. Among convalescent patients, a median about 90% of the SARS-CoV-2-reactive clones seen after vaccination appeared only after vaccination, which suggests priming specific to the vaccine.

Library preparation was by PCR. DNA from cultured CD4+ T cells underwent TCR sequencing with the Oncomine TCR Beta short-read assay at the Johns Hopkins FTIC core. Genomic DNA was extracted from the cultured CD4+ T cells with the QIAamp micro DNA kit. Oncomine TCR Beta libraries from cultured CD4+ T cells were pooled with unique dual indexes and sequenced on an Illumina iSeq 100. In the original analysis: Non-productive sequences were removed, and CDR3s that did not start with C, did not end with F or W, or were shorter than 7 amino acids were discarded. The MANAFEST web application was used to identify antigen-specific clonotypes by comparing peptide-stimulated wells against reference wells and other culture wells. Positive clones required FDR below 0.05, an odds ratio above 5, and productive frequency above 0.1% in at least two of three replicate wells. Cross-reactive clonotypes were defined as significantly expanded in both SARS-CoV-2 spike wells and at least one common cold coronavirus spike condition. Levenshtein distances (stringdist) and unrooted phylogenetic trees (ape) in R version 3.6.1 were used to assess CDR3 homology. TCRdb reran the public reads through fastp at Q25 and MiXCR, keeping productive beta chains. Each entry merges the rows of one CDR3 protein and shows their most common DNA and genes. The V and J calls and clone size are TCRdb's, not the authors'. A total of under 20,000 distinct CDR3 sequences appear in this sample, around 46% of them only once. Around 3% of the sample is held by the ten biggest clonotypes.

This receptor was taken from a human donor who had recovered from COVID-19. The sequencing here drew on CD4+ T cells from blood, cultured in vitro, taken after SARS-CoV-2 vaccination. The rearrangement combines TRBV2 with TRBJ1-5; the D gene is perhaps TRBD1, on 5 matching bases. CDR3 sequence: CASSDVGANQPQHF. The nucleotide sequence is given as TGTGCCAGCAGTGATGTCGGGGCCAATCAGCCCCAGCATTTT.